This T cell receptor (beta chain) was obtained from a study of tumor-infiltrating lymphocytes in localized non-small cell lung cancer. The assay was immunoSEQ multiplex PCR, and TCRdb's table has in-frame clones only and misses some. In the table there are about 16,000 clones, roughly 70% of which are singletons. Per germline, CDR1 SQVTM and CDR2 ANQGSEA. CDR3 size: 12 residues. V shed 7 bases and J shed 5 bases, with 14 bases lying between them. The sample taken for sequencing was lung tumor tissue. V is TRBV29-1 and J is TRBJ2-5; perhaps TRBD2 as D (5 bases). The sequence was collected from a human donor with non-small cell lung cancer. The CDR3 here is CSGGDRRETQYF. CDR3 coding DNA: TGCAGCGGGGGAGACCGACGGGAGACCCAGTACTTC.